The 25 T cell receptor beta chains below come from one sample, sequenced in a study of patients and donors after allogeneic stem cell transplantation. TCRdb called the RT-PCR reads again in MiXCR, with one record for every CDR3 protein. The sample holds roughly 940,000 distinct CDR3 sequences, roughly 18% seen once. The sample consisted of blood, either unsorted or a sorted T cell fraction (not recorded which). The source of these receptors is a human donor who was either an allogeneic HSCT recipient or a stem cell or donor lymphocyte infusion donor (not recorded which). It is not recorded whose cells these are; they may come from a transplant donor.

The chain joins TRBV5-1 to TRBJ2-3, with a tentative D call TRBD1 (6 bases). CDR1 is SGHRS, CDR2 YFSETQ, per germline. Trimming left V 4 bases short and J 2 bases short, with 29 bases between. The CDR3 is 20 amino acids. This chain's CDR3 is CASSEDLDSGHSGPTDTQYF. CDR3 in DNA: TGCGCCAGCAGCGAGGATCTGGACAGTGGGCACTCGGGGCCCACAGATACGCAGTATTTT.

The rearrangement links TRBV11-2 to TRBJ2-5; TRBD2 matches at 13 bases. The CDR3 loop spans 15 amino acids. Germline V CDR1 and CDR2: SGHAT, FQNNGV. With 0 bases clipped from V and 5 bases from J, the junction kept 0 bases outside the gene matches. CDR3 loop: CASSLELAGGETQYF. CDR3 coding DNA: TGTGCCAGCAGCTTAGAACTAGCGGGAGGGGAGACCCAGTACTTC.

The J gene is TRBJ1-1, the V gene TRBV20-1; perhaps TRBD1 as D (6 bases). Trimming removed 0 bases from V and 0 bases from J, with 11 bases in between. This CDR3 is built from 15 residues. The V gene's germline CDR1 is DFQATT and CDR2 SNEGSKA (reference sequence). In nucleotides, the CDR3 is TGCAGTGCTAGAGATCCGGCAGGGGTGAACACTGAAGCTTTCTTT. Translated: CSARDPAGVNTEAFF.

This clonotype was picked up a small number of times. V usage is TRBV11-2 and J usage is TRBJ2-3; D call uncertain. CDR3 length: 16 residues. Trimming pared 5 bases from V and 4 bases from J, leaving 19 bases between. CDR1 SGHAT and CDR2 FQNNGV come from the germline V gene. DNA for the CDR3: TGTGCCAGCAGCCCAATAAGACCCCTTTCGGCAGATACGCAGTATTTT. As protein: CASSPIRPLSADTQYF.

The V call is TRBV4-1, the J call TRBJ2-7; D not resolved. Germline CDR1 is MGHRA and CDR2 is YSYEKL. V dropped 4 bases and J dropped 0 bases, with 13 bases sitting between them. CDR3 length: 15 amino acids. CDR3: CASSPLATSSYEQYF. DNA of the CDR3: TGCGCCAGCAGCCCACTGGCGACCAGCTCCTACGAGCAGTACTTC.

This clonotype has more than one count but fewer than ten. The genes are TRBV29-1 and TRBJ2-3, with D possibly being TRBD1 or TRBD2 (8 bases each). Per germline, CDR1 SQVTM and CDR2 ANQGSEA. CDR3 size: 16 residues. V shed 0 bases and J shed 5 bases, with 18 bases lying between them. DNA for the CDR3: TGCAGCGTTGAAGAGAGGACAGGGCGGGAGGTAGATACGCAGTATTTT. It yields the protein CSVEERTGREVDTQYF.

This clonotype turned up a few times. The V and J genes are TRBV9 and TRBJ1-2; D gene uncertain. Trimming took 1 base from V and 5 from J, leaving 15 bases between them. Germline V CDR1 and CDR2: SGDLS, YYNGEE. The CDR3 runs 15 residues. CDR3 region: CASSVKVDKGYGYTF. CDR3 nucleotide sequence: TGTGCCAGCAGCGTAAAGGTCGATAAGGGTTATGGCTACACCTTC. The full variable domain, completed using reference TRBV9 and TRBJ1-2, is DSGVTQTPKHLITATGQRVTLRCSPRSGDLSVYWYQQSLDQGLQFLIQYYNGEERAKGNILERFSAQQFPDLHSELNLSSLELGDSALYFCASSVKVDKGYGYTFGSGTRLTVV.

J is TRBJ1-3 and V is TRBV20-1; possibly TRBD1 for D (5 bases). Germline values: CDR1 DFQATT, CDR2 SNEGSKA (reference sequence). Trimming cost V 2 bases and J 0 bases, with 11 bases left between them. This CDR3 has 15 residues. The CDR3 here is CSARNDRRSGNTIYF. The CDR3 DNA reads as TGCAGTGCTAGAAACGACAGACGCTCTGGAAACACCATATATTTT.

The CDR3 is CASSLDGWEQYF. The DNA for the CDR3 is TGTGCCAGCAGCTTAGATGGGTGGGAGCAGTACTTC. V gene TRBV11-2 combines with J gene TRBJ2-7; D ambiguous. The CDR3 sequence is 12 residues long. Germline CDR1 SGHAT, CDR2 FQNNGV. V dropped 0 bases and J dropped 7 bases, with 7 bases sitting between them.

The chain combines TRBV12-3 or TRBV12-4 with TRBJ2-7; tentative D call: TRBD2 (6 bases). V was clipped by 6 bases and J by 6 bases, with 15 bases between them. The CDR3 spans 13 residues. The CDR3 spells CASSPSGEGEQYF. DNA of the CDR3: TGTGCCAGCAGCCCTTCGGGGGAAGGCGAGCAGTACTTC.

This clonotype showed up many times. This sequence joins TRBV20-1 and TRBJ1-6, with D uncertain. Trimming shortened V by 1 base and J by 8 bases, and 12 bases separated the two germline ends. From germline, CDR1 is DFQATT and CDR2 SNEGSKA (reference sequence). The CDR3 sequence is 14 residues long. The CDR3 DNA sequence: TGCAGTGCTAGAGCCCGGACGGCGGATTCACCCCTCCACTTT. Translation: CSARARTADSPLHF.

This clonotype was detected only a few times. The chain uses TRBV11-2 and TRBJ2-1; tentative D call: TRBD2 (6 bases). The CDR3 sequence is 14 residues long. Trimming shortened V by 2 bases and J by 9 bases, and 14 bases separated the two germline ends. Germline V gene lookup returns CDR1 SGHAT and CDR2 FQNNGV. The CDR3 DNA reads as TGTGCCAGCAGCTTAACGGGAGACTGGAGTGAGCAGTTCTTC. Amino acids: CASSLTGDWSEQFF.

This clonotype has a handful of counts. This chain connects TRBV7-9 to TRBJ1-3; D might be TRBD1 (5 bases). The CDR3 covers 15 residues. Looked up from germline, CDR1 is SEHNR and CDR2 is FQNEAQ (reference sequence). Trimming took 3 bases from V and 4 from J, leaving 13 bases between them. CDR3 nucleotide sequence: TGTGCCAGCAGCTTCCGGGACTCGGGAGGAAACACCATATATTTT. Amino acid sequence: CASSFRDSGGNTIYF.

This clonotype has a handful of counts. This rearrangement joins TRBV3-1 to TRBJ1-1; possible D gene TRBD1, 6 bases. This CDR3 is 11 amino acids long. Germline V CDR1 and CDR2: LGHDT, YNNKEL (reference sequence). V was pared by 1 base and J by 11 bases, with 8 bases between. CDR3: CASSQGGAAFF. The CDR3 DNA is TGTGCCAGCAGCCAAGGGGGGGCGGCTTTCTTT.

This clonotype has just a few counts. The J gene is TRBJ2-1, the V gene TRBV25-1, with D possibly TRBD2 on 6 matching bases. The CDR3 is 16 residues long. Germline V gene data show CDR1 as MGHDK and CDR2 as SYGVNS. Trimming left V 3 bases short and J 6 bases short, with 18 bases between. CDR3 sequence reads: CASSDHERVGFNEQFF. In nucleotides, the CDR3 is TGTGCCAGCAGTGATCACGAGCGGGTGGGCTTCAATGAGCAGTTCTTC.

This clonotype was seen a handful of times. V and J are TRBV6-5 and TRBJ2-5; the D gene is possibly TRBD2 (5 bases). Germline lookup yields CDR1 MNHEY and CDR2 SVGAGI. The length of the CDR3 is 15 residues. Deletions cut 0 bases from V and 3 bases from J, with 11 bases between. CDR3 bases: TGTGCCAGCAGTTACTCGAGTACCGGGAAAGAGACCCAGTACTTC. It specifies CASSYSSTGKETQYF.

The chain combines TRBV12-3 or TRBV12-4 with TRBJ2-2; no firm D call. V dropped 1 base and J dropped 3 bases, with 9 bases sitting between them. The CDR3 consists of 15 residues. The CDR3 region is CASSLEVRDTGELFF. The CDR3 bases are TGTGCCAGCAGTTTAGAGGTCAGAGACACCGGGGAGCTGTTTTTT.

The chain carries TRBV30 and TRBJ2-7; D perhaps matches TRBD1 (5 bases). V lost 1 base to trimming and J lost 3 bases, with 7 bases between them. The CDR3 covers 12 residues. Germline values: CDR1 GTSNPN, CDR2 SVGIG (reference sequence). The CDR3 coding sequence is TGTGCCTGGAGTGGACAGTTCTACGAGCAGTACTTC. Translating gives CAWSGQFYEQYF.

This clonotype came up a few times. The chain uses TRBV4-3 and TRBJ2-7; 9 nucleotides agree with TRBD1. The CDR3 loop spans 17 amino acids. Trimming cost V 0 bases and J 2 bases; bases outside gene matches: 8. Germline loops: CDR1 LGHNA, CDR2 YSLEER. CDR3 residues: CASSQEVNNRGPYEQYF. Here the CDR3 DNA reads TGCGCCAGCAGCCAAGAGGTAAACAACAGGGGGCCCTACGAGCAGTACTTC.

This clonotype has more than one count but fewer than ten. The J gene is TRBJ1-3, the V gene TRBV9; D is perhaps TRBD1 (5 bases). CDR3 size: 17 residues. The V and J ends lost 0 bases and 0 bases respectively, with 13 bases between them. Germline CDR1 SGDLS, CDR2 YYNGEE. CDR3 region: CASSVDDSTLSGNTIYF. The CDR3 coding sequence is TGTGCCAGCAGCGTAGATGACAGTACCCTCTCTGGAAACACCATATATTTT.

This chain joins TRBV7-9 and TRBJ1-2; 7 nucleotides agree with TRBD1. CDR1 and CDR2 from the germline V gene are SEHNR and FQNEAQ (reference sequence). The V segment lost 5 bases and the J segment 4 bases; nucleotides outside the gene matches: 7. CDR3 size: 14 residues. CDR3: CASSPTGKIYGYTF. The CDR3 region has the DNA TGTGCCAGCAGCCCGACAGGGAAGATCTATGGCTACACCTTC.

This clonotype was observed a handful of times. The chain employs TRBV7-2 and TRBJ1-2; 7 bases fit TRBD1. The germline CDR1 and CDR2 sequences are SGHTA and FQGNSA. The CDR3 covers 15 residues. The ends lost 5 bases at V and 8 bases at J; junction bases unmatched: 14. The CDR3 is CASSDFPDRVQGYTF. The CDR3 nucleotides read TGTGCCAGCAGCGACTTCCCCGACAGGGTACAAGGCTACACCTTC.

This clonotype was found a few times. The chain employs TRBV11-3 and TRBJ2-7; TRBD2 might be the D (6 bases). CDR3 length: 13 amino acids. Germline values: CDR1 SGHNT, CDR2 YENEEA. V was trimmed by 4 bases and J by 6 bases, leaving 13 bases between them. The CDR3 nucleotides are TGTGCCAGCAGCTCATTTAGCGGAGGCGAGCAGTACTTC. Translated, it gives CASSSFSGGEQYF.

The sample holds a few counts of this clonotype. Here the CDR3 DNA reads TGTGCCAGCAGTCCAGCCCGAGCAGGGGAGGTTGAAGCTTTCTTT. This gives the protein CASSPARAGEVEAFF. This chain links TRBV12-3 or TRBV12-4 with TRBJ1-1, with TRBD1 as a possible D gene (6 bases). Between the trimmed V and J ends, which lost 5 bases and 7 bases, there was a span of 20 bases. The CDR3 consists of 15 residues.

This clonotype was seen a few times. The chain links TRBV6-2 or TRBV6-3 to TRBJ2-2; a possible D gene is TRBD2 (5 bases). V gave up 5 bases and J gave up 7 bases, with 14 bases separating them. The CDR3 spans 14 residues. Germline assignment: CDR1 MNHEY and CDR2 SVGEGT. Written as DNA, the CDR3 is TGTGCCAGCAGTCTAACTAGACTGGGCGGGGAGCTGTTTTTT. This sequence encodes CASSLTRLGGELFF.